A selection of T cell receptor beta chains follows, all from one sample in a study of OX40 agonist ivuxolimab in advanced cancers. Some clones are missing from TCRdb's copy, which holds only in-frame ones; the method was immunoSEQ multiplex PCR. In the table there are some 40,000 clones, roughly 84% of which are singletons. The material was CD4+ or CD8+ T cells sorted from blood, obtained in a trial of the OX40 agonist ivuxolimab. The receptors come from an adult with an advanced solid tumor such as melanoma, head and neck, liver or kidney cancer. The CDR3 runs from the conserved cysteine through the conserved F or W. The order of the fields is D gene, V gene, J gene, clone size, CDR3 length, CDR3 DNA, CDR3 protein. D genes are given only for firm matches. Not every row has a clone size; where given, it reads once, few, many or a size class.

D: NA; V: TRBV11-2; J: TRBJ2-7; size: NA; length: 16; DNA: TGTGCCAGCAGCTTAGATGATAGGGAGAGGTCCTACGAGCAGTACTTC; CDR3: CASSLDDRERSYEQYF
D: TRBD1; V: TRBV9; J: TRBJ2-1; size: NA; length: 15; DNA: TGTGCCAGCAGCCAGCGACAGGGGTCCTACAATGAGCAGTTCTTC; CDR3: CASSQRQGSYNEQFF
D: NA; V: TRBV27; J: TRBJ2-7; size: NA; length: 13; DNA: TGTGCCAGCGGCCCCGGACCCTACTACGAGCAGTACTTC; CDR3: CASGPGPYYEQYF
D: NA; V: TRBV7-6; J: TRBJ2-7; size: NA; length: 14; DNA: TGTGCCAGCAGCTCAGGACTCAGCCCCTACGAGCAGTACTTC; CDR3: CASSSGLSPYEQYF
D: NA; V: TRBV5-1; J: TRBJ1-2; size: NA; length: 12; DNA: TGCGCCAGCAGTTTTCTGTCGGAGGGCTACACCTTC; CDR3: CASSFLSEGYTF
D: NA; V: TRBV7-3; J: TRBJ2-7; size: NA; length: 15; DNA: TGTGCCAGCAGCTTAACCGGCGGAACTACCTACGAGCAGTACTTC; CDR3: CASSLTGGTTYEQYF
D: TRBD2; V: TRBV6-1; J: TRBJ2-5; size: NA; length: 14; DNA: TGTGCCAGCAGCACCCGGGGGGGCCGGGAGACCCAGTACTTC; CDR3: CASSTRGGRETQYF
D: TRBD1; V: TRBV7-9; J: TRBJ2-7; size: NA; length: 15; DNA: TGTGCCAGCAGCCACCGGACAGGGGCTACCTACGAGCAGTACTTC; CDR3: CASSHRTGATYEQYF
D: TRBD1; V: TRBV19; J: TRBJ2-7; size: NA; length: 14; DNA: TGTGCCAGTAGTAAAACAGGGGGTATTTACGAGCAGTACTTC; CDR3: CASSKTGGIYEQYF
D: TRBD2; V: TRBV30; J: TRBJ2-1; size: once; length: 14; DNA: TGTGCCTGGAGTGTACTGGGACTAGGGGGTGAGCAGTTCTTC; CDR3: CAWSVLGLGGEQFF
D: NA; V: TRBV6-1; J: TRBJ2-7; size: NA; length: 14; DNA: TGTGCCAGCAGTGAAGCTAAGGGTTCCTACGAGCAGTACTTC; CDR3: CASSEAKGSYEQYF
D: NA; V: TRBV9; J: TRBJ2-1; size: NA; length: 15; DNA: TGTGCCAGCAGCGTACGACCCGGGGGAGGCAATGAGCAGTTCTTC; CDR3: CASSVRPGGGNEQFF
D: NA; V: TRBV9; J: TRBJ2-1; size: NA; length: 15; DNA: TGTGCCAGCACGGAGGGACAGTTCTTGTACAATGAGCAGTTCTTC; CDR3: CASTEGQFLYNEQFF
D: NA; V: TRBV29-1; J: TRBJ1-1; size: NA; length: 14; DNA: TGCAGCGTTGCGCAGGGTCGAATGAACACTGAAGCTTTCTTT; CDR3: CSVAQGRMNTEAFF